The next 11 T cell receptor beta chains were all read from a single sample in a study of blood T cell repertoires in COVID-19. Sequencing used immunoSEQ multiplex PCR; TCRdb keeps in-frame clones, though not all of them. The sample yields over 250,000 clones, around 90% seen once. Sequences were obtained from peripheral blood. Every receptor here comes from a woman in her twenties or thirties with acute or convalescent COVID-19.

The chain recombines TRBV19 with TRBJ2-3; D not resolved. The length of the CDR3 is 15 residues. Trimming took off 3 bases at V and 0 bases at J, with 10 bases between the two ends. Germline V gives CDR1 LNHDA, CDR2 SQIVND (reference sequence). As DNA, the CDR3 is TGTGCCAGTAGTATGGTAGCAGTTAGCACAGATACGCAGTATTTT. Its translation: CASSMVAVSTDTQYF.

This chain links TRBV13 with TRBJ2-7; TRBD2 is a possible D gene (6 bases). V lost 2 bases, J lost 1 base, and 12 bases lay in between. Germline V CDR1 and CDR2: PRHDT, FYEKMQ (reference sequence). The CDR3 loop spans 15 amino acids. In DNA, the CDR3 is TGTGCCAGCAGCTTACGGGGCGGGAATTCCTACGAGCAGTACTTC. Translation gives CASSLRGGNSYEQYF.

This clone was counted once. This sequence joins TRBV19 and TRBJ2-1; D might be TRBD2 (5 bases). Germline CDR1 LNHDA, CDR2 SQIVND (reference sequence). V was shortened by 5 bases and J by 2 bases, with 10 bases between the two germline ends. There are 14 residues in the CDR3. The CDR3 protein is CASSEGWTYNEQFF. The CDR3 nucleotides are TGTGCCAGTAGTGAGGGATGGACCTACAATGAGCAGTTCTTC.

This chain joins TRBV7-9 and TRBJ2-3, with TRBD2 matching over 11 bases. The CDR3 has 19 amino acids. The ends lost 1 base at V and 4 bases at J; junction bases unmatched: 13. Germline CDR1 reads SEHNR; CDR2 reads FQNEAQ (reference sequence). CDR3: CASSLVGTSGRRAPDTQYF. For the CDR3, the DNA is TGTGCCAGCAGCTTAGTAGGGACTAGCGGCCGGAGGGCCCCAGATACGCAGTATTTT.

The chain uses TRBV5-4 and TRBJ2-2; D possibly corresponds to TRBD2 (6 bases). Germline CDR1 SGHNT, CDR2 YYREEE (reference sequence). The CDR3 is 14 amino acids. V lost 0 bases, J lost 7 bases, and 10 bases lay in between. The CDR3 reads CASSLVGGNGELFF. In nucleotides, the CDR3 is TGTGCCAGCAGCTTGGTCGGGGGTAACGGGGAGCTGTTTTTT.

The chain is built from TRBV10-1 and TRBJ2-7, with TRBD1 matching over 8 bases. The ends lost 0 bases at V and 1 base at J; junction bases unmatched: 2. The germline V gene encodes CDR1 WNHNN and CDR2 SYGVQD (reference sequence). This CDR3 spans 15 amino acids. The CDR3 DNA is TGCGCCAGCAGTGAGTCCAGGACAGGGTCCTACGAGCAGTACTTC. Amino acid sequence: CASSESRTGSYEQYF.

V and J are TRBV4-3 and TRBJ2-2; D may be TRBD1 (5 bases). Germline-derived CDR1 and CDR2 are LGHNA and YSLEER. This CDR3 has 14 amino acids. With 3 bases removed from V and 5 bases from J, the gap between germline ends came to 10 bases. The CDR3 coding sequence is TGCGCCAGCAGCCAGCAGGGCAGGACCGGGGAGCTGTTTTTT. Its translation is CASSQQGRTGELFF.

This chain uses TRBV6-5 with TRBJ2-3; tentatively, D is TRBD2 (6 bases). The germline V gene encodes CDR1 MNHEY and CDR2 SVGAGI. Trimming took 6 bases from V and 0 from J, leaving 13 bases between them. This CDR3 contains 15 residues. The CDR3 loop reads CASSYRGRSTDTQYF. The CDR3 nucleotides are TGTGCCAGCAGCTACCGGGGGAGGAGCACAGATACGCAGTATTTT.

The chain links TRBV5-1 to TRBJ2-2; 16 positions agree with TRBD2. The trim removed 3 bases at V and 5 bases at J, leaving 7 bases unmatched. Germline V gene data show CDR1 as SGHRS and CDR2 as YFSETQ. CDR3 length: 18 residues. For the CDR3, the DNA is TGCGCCAGCAGCTCGGGACTAGCGGGAGGGTCGTTAACCGGGGAGCTGTTTTTT. It translates to CASSSGLAGGSLTGELFF.

The chain recombines TRBV5-8 with TRBJ2-1, with 12 bases that match TRBD2. The CDR3 spans 18 residues. V lost 1 base to trimming and J lost 4 bases; unmatched junction nucleotides: 9. The germline gives CDR1 SGHTS, CDR2 YDEGEE. In DNA, the CDR3 is TGTGCCAGCAGCTTGTACTACCGACTAGCGGGGGATTACAATGAGCAGTTCTTC. Its protein product is CASSLYYRLAGDYNEQFF.

The CDR3 sequence: CASSSELSQGGPPQHF. CDR3 nucleotides: TGTGCCAGCAGCTCCGAACTTTCGCAGGGGGGTCCGCCCCAGCATTTT. The rearrangement uses TRBV5-8 and TRBJ1-5; 7 nucleotides line up with TRBD1. Germline CDR1 and CDR2: SGHTS and YDEGEE. The CDR3 is 16 residues long. Trimming at V came to 3 bases and at J to 9 bases, leaving 15 bases not matched to a gene.